This record looks at one T cell receptor beta chain sequence and its context. What it binds is unknown. With sequencing, the targeted depth ranged from 1 in 200,000 to 1 in 1 million T cells. Data came from immunoSEQ multiplex PCR; TCRdb stores just in-frame clones and leaves some out. The table has some 140,000 clones, less than 95% seen once; the top ten hold about 10%. This sample stems from a study of cytotoxic CD8 clonotypes in ibrutinib-treated CLL. Whole-study findings and limits: Age-matched healthy donor levels were exceeded by baseline clonality, which tracked circulating CD8+ T-cell counts. Clonality, elevated at ibrutinib response, dropped back toward baseline at progression.

V was shortened by 3 bases and J by 0 bases, with 12 bases between the two germline ends. The CDR3 extends over 16 amino acids. CDR1 is MNHEY, CDR2 SMNVEV, per germline (reference sequence). The source material was PBMCs, sampled after 12 months of ibrutinib treatment. This chain connects TRBV27 to TRBJ2-1; D gene uncertain. The receptor's source is a human donor with chronic lymphocytic leukemia. The chain's CDR3 is CASSFFPETSYNEQFF. In nucleotides, the CDR3 is TGTGCCAGCAGTTTCTTTCCGGAGACCTCCTACAATGAGCAGTTCTTC.